Following are 3 T cell receptor beta chains from one sample sequenced in a study of shared clonotypes between healthy human individuals. Naive CD8 cells, CD45RO-negative and positively selected for CCR7, excluded terminally differentiated effector memory CD45RA+ cells. Only in-frame clones appear in the TCRdb table, and some are missing; sequencing was by immunoSEQ multiplex PCR. This table has some 2.1 million clones, approximately 94% appearing once. The source material was naive CD8+ T cells sorted from blood. The receptors originated from a man younger than 30 in good health.

The rearrangement joins TRBV4-1 to TRBJ2-7, with D maybe TRBD2 (5 bases). Germline V gives CDR1 MGHRA, CDR2 YSYEKL. Trimming took 4 bases from V and 3 from J, leaving 13 bases between them. The CDR3 contains 14 residues. The CDR3 nucleotides read TGCGCCAGCAGCCTCCGGGATTTGGACTACGAGCAGTACTTC. Its translation: CASSLRDLDYEQYF.

This chain connects TRBV13 to TRBJ2-2; D is uncertain. Between the trimmed V and J ends, which lost 5 bases and 3 bases, there was a span of 13 bases. Germline CDR1 PRHDT, CDR2 FYEKMQ (reference sequence). The CDR3 contains 15 residues. DNA for the CDR3: TGTGCCAGCAGCGCGTACGGGCCTCACACCGGGGAGCTGTTTTTT. It is translated as CASSAYGPHTGELFF.

The chain is built from TRBV10-2 and TRBJ2-1, with D tentatively TRBD1 (5 bases). Germline V gene lookup returns CDR1 WSHSY and CDR2 SAAADI. This CDR3 is built from 11 residues. V dropped 3 bases and J dropped 14 bases, with 11 bases sitting between them. CDR3 in DNA: TGCGCCAGCAGTGATACAGGCCAGGAGTTCTTC. Translated: CASSDTGQEFF.